Listed below are T cell receptor beta chains from one sample, sequenced in a study of cytomegalovirus exposure and HLA in healthy donors. Here immunoSEQ multiplex PCR was the method, and the copy in TCRdb shows in-frame clones only, minus some. The sample records more than 100,000 clones, over 60% being singletons. Sample: PBMCs. Receptors were obtained from a woman in her forties in good health and CMV-seropositive. CDR3s include the opening cysteine and the closing phenylalanine or tryptophan. The order of the fields is clone size, V gene, J gene, CDR3 protein. A clone size is listed for some rows: how often the clone was seen (once, few, many), or a class if it is expanded.

>.|TRBV7-2|TRBJ1-3
CASSNTGGGNTIYF
>once|TRBV6-6|TRBJ2-5
CASRPTQETQYF
>.|TRBV6-5|TRBJ1-2
CASSYSKIGGYGYTF
>.|TRBV2|TRBJ1-4
CATRSPGISDEKLFF
>once|TRBV11-2|TRBJ2-4
CATEVAKNIQYF
>.|TRBV11-2|TRBJ2-3
CASSLLQGTDTQYF
>.|TRBV4-1|TRBJ1-2
CASSQDSLGYGYTF
>.|TRBV5-4|TRBJ1-1
CASSPGQDTEAFF
>.|TRBV5-4|TRBJ2-3
CASSSGLAGGGDTQYF
>few|TRBV10-2|TRBJ2-1
CASSESYNEQFF
>.|TRBV6-6|TRBJ1-1
CASRGTQGGGTEAFF
>.|TRBV28|TRBJ2-1
CASRFEMGQGASSPYNEQFF
>.|TRBV7-2|TRBJ1-2
CASSSPGQGLLGGYTF
>.|TRBV5-1|TRBJ2-6
CASSLEGGHSGANVLTF
>.|TRBV5-6|TRBJ2-1
CASSFSLAGGGDEQFF
>.|TRBV27|TRBJ2-5
CASSLRFQETQYF
>.|TRBV4-2|TRBJ2-3
CASSQEIAGGHRTDTQYF
>.|TRBV7-9|TRBJ1-2
CASSPGGVDYGYTF
>.|TRBV18|TRBJ2-7
CASSPRLTSGGYEQYF
>.|TRBV6-5|TRBJ1-2
CASSYPGTGGLTF
>.|TRBV2|TRBJ2-1
CASSGQPGGEQFF
>.|TRBV7-9|TRBJ2-3
CASSSGRESDTQYF
>once|TRBV7-9|TRBJ1-2
CASSLLTGATANYGYTF
>.|TRBV5-1|TRBJ1-5
CASSLSTGGNQPQHF
>.|TRBV7-8|TRBJ2-3
CASSPLAGPTDTQYF
>.|TRBV7-2|TRBJ2-7
CASSFSDRDNEQYF
>once|TRBV27|TRBJ1-1
CASSLSHRVTEAFF
>few|TRBV15|TRBJ1-1
CATHRAPRQPGAFF
>.|TRBV10-3|TRBJ2-7
CAISESGGAHEQYF
>.|TRBV7-2|TRBJ1-6
CASSQILYNSPLHF
>.|TRBV5-4|TRBJ2-5
CASSSGLAMETQYF
>.|TRBV4-2|TRBJ1-1
CASSQDAGVATEAFF
>.|TRBV10-3|TRBJ1-1
CAISRTGLNTEAFF
>few|TRBV6-1|TRBJ1-5
CASTRVGDNQPQHF
>few|TRBV18|TRBJ1-6
CASSTGTGSDSPLHF
>.|TRBV7-2|TRBJ1-6
CASSIQDSYNSPLHF
>.|TRBV2|TRBJ2-6
CASRAGTGVSGANVLTF
>.|TRBV4-2|TRBJ1-5
CASSQGRGTGENQPQHF